The source of this T cell receptor beta chain is a study of T cells in Graves' hyperthyroidism and ophthalmopathy. Study-wide findings and caveats: Patients with ophthalmopathy were separated from those with stable hyperthyroidism by a 13 V-J model.

RNA transcripts were the template for amplifying TCR beta CDR3 regions. The study used the HTBI primer set for a first-round RT-PCR of the TCR CDR3. TCRdb re-called the multiplex PCR reads through MiXCR, storing one row per CDR3 protein. The sample shows 210,000 or so distinct CDR3 sequences, roughly 17% of them seen only once. Trimming shortened V by 6 bases and J by 0 bases, and 12 bases separated the two germline ends. The CDR3 covers 14 residues. Germline V gives CDR1 SGHDN, CDR2 FVKESK. This clonotype was found many times. The antigen is undetermined. Input material: blood. The origin of this receptor is a man aged 50 or older with Graves' hyperthyroidism. The chain couples TRBV14 to TRBJ2-7; D is unclear. The CDR3 loop is CASSPGPASYEQYF. The DNA of the CDR3 is TGTGCCAGCAGTCCCGGGCCAGCCTCCTACGAGCAGTACTTC.